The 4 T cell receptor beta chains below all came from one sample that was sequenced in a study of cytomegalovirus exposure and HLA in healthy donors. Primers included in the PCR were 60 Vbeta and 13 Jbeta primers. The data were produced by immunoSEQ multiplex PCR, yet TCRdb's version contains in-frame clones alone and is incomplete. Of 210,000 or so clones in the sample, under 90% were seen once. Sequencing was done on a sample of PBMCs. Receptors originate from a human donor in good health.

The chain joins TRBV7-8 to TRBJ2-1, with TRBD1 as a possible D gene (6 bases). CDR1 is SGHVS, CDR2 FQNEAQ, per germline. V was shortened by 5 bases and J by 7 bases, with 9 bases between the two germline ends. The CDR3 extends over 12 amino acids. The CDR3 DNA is TGTGCCAGCAGCCTCGGACAGAATGAGCAGTTCTTC. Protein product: CASSLGQNEQFF.

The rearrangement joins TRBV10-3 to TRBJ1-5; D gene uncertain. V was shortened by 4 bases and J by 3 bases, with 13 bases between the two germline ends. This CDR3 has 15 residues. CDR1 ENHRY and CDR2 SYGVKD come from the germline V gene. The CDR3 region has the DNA TGTGCCATCAGTGGGGGAGGCTACCACAATCAGCCCCAGCATTTT. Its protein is CAISGGGYHNQPQHF.

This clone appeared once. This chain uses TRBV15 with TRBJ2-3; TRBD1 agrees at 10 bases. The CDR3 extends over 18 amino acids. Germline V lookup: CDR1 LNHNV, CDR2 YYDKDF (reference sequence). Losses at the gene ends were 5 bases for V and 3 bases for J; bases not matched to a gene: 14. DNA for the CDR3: TGTGCCACCAGCCCCCGGCTTCCGGGACAGGGGATGACAGATACGCAGTATTTT. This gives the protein CATSPRLPGQGMTDTQYF.

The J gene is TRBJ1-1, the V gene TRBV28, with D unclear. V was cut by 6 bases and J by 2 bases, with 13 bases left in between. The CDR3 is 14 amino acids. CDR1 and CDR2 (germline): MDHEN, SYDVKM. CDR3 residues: CASRFRGANTEAFF. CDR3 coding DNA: TGTGCCAGCAGATTCCGGGGTGCCAACACTGAAGCTTTCTTT.